Given below is one T cell receptor (beta chain) in context. This sample stems from a study of OX40 agonist ivuxolimab in advanced cancers. V was shortened by 4 bases and J by 8 bases, with 16 bases between the two germline ends. This CDR3 is 14 amino acids long. Germline-derived CDR1 and CDR2 are SGHRS and YFSETQ. Assay: immunoSEQ multiplex PCR; the TCRdb copy retains only in-frame clones and omits some. The profile shows 70,000 to 75,000 clones, about 85% of them singletons. The genes are TRBV5-1 and TRBJ2-4, with a possible D match to TRBD2 (5 bases). This TCR was recovered from an adult with an advanced solid tumor such as melanoma, head and neck, liver or kidney cancer. The sample consisted of CD4+ or CD8+ T cells sorted from blood, taken in a trial of the OX40 agonist ivuxolimab. This chain's CDR3 is CASSPPSRADIQYF. DNA of the CDR3: TGCGCCAGCAGCCCTCCCTCGAGGGCGGACATTCAGTACTTC.